This T cell receptor beta chain was captured by sequencing in a study of cytomegalovirus exposure and HLA in healthy donors. Study in general: The Caucasian-associated ancestry cluster held 80% to 90% of more than 350 genotyped donors.

The CDR3 runs to 14 residues. CDR1 and CDR2 (germline): SGHAT, FQDESV (reference sequence). The germline V and J ends were trimmed by 3 bases and 5 bases, with 14 bases remaining between them. Study outcomes and limitations: Sequencing likely produced, as an artifact, a cluster of highly shared sequence variants. There were some public TCRs occurring in many donors, but most TCR sequences were rare.

With regard to this clone: Its target is not known.

60 Vbeta and 13 Jbeta primers were used in PCR. Method: immunoSEQ multiplex PCR; TCRdb's copy keeps in-frame clones and lacks some. The sample holds some 82,000 clones. The sample was PBMCs. The gene calls are TRBV11-1 and TRBJ2-7; D possibly corresponds to TRBD2 (5 bases). This clonotype was sampled from a woman in her twenties or thirties in good health and CMV-seronegative. The CDR3 reads CASSFAGASHEQYF. The CDR3 bases are TGTGCCAGCAGCTTCGCGGGTGCCAGCCACGAGCAGTACTTC.